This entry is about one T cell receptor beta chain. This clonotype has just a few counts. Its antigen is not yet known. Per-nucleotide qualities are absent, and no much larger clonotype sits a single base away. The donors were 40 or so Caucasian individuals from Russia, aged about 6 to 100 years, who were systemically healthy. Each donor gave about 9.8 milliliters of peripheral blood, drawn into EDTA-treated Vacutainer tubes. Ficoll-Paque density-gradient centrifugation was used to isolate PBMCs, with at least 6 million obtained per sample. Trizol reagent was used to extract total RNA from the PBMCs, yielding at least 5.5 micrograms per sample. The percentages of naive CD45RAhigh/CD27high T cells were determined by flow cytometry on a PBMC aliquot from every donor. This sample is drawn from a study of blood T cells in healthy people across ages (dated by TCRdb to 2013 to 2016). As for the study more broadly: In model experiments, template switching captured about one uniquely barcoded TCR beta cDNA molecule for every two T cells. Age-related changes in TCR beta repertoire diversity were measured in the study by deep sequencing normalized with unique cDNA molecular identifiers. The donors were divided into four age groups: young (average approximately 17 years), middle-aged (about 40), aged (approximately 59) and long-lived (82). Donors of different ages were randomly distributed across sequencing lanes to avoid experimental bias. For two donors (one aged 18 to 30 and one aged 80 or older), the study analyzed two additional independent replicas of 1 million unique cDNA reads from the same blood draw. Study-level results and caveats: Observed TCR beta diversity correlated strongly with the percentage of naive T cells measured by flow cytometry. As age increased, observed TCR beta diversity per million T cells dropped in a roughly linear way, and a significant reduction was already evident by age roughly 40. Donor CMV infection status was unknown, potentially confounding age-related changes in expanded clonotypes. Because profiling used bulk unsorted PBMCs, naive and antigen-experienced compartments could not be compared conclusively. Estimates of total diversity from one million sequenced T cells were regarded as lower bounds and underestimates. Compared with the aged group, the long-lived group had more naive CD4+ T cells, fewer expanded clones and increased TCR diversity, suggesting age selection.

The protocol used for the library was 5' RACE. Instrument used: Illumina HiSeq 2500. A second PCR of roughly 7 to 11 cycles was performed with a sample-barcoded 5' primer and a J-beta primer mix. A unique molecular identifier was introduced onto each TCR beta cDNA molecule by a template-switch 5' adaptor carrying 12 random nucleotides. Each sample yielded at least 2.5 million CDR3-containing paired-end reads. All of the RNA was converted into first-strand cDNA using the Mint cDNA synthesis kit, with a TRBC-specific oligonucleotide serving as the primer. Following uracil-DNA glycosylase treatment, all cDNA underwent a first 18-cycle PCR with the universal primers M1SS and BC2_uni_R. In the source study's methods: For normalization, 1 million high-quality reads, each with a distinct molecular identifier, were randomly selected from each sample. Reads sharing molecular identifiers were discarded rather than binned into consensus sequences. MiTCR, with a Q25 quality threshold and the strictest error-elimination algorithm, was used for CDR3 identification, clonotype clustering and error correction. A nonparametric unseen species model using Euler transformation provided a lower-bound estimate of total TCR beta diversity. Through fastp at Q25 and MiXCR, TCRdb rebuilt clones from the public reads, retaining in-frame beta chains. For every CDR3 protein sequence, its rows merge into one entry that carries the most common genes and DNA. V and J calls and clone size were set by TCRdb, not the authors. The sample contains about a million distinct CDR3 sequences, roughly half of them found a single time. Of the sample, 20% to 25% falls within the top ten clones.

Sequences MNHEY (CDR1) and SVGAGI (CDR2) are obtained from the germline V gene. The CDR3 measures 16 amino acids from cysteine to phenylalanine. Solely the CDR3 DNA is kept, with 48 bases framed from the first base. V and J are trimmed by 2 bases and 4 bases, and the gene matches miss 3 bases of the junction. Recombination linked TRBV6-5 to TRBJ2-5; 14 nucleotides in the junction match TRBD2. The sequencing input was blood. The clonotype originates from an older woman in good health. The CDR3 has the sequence CASSYPGLAGVETQYF. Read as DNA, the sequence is TGTGCCAGCAGTTACCCGGGACTAGCGGGAGTAGAGACCCAGTACTTC.